This entry lists 3 T cell receptor beta chains sequenced from one sample in a study of T cells in Graves' hyperthyroidism and ophthalmopathy. TCR beta CDR3 regions were amplified from RNA. Initially, a first-round RT-PCR of the TCR CDR3 employed the HTBI primer set. In TCRdb, the multiplex PCR reads were re-called with MiXCR into one record per CDR3 protein. The sample carries around 340,000 distinct CDR3 sequences, around 17% recorded once. Sample: blood. Receptors originate from a man aged 30-40 years with Graves' hyperthyroidism.

This clonotype appeared many times. The J gene is TRBJ2-1, the V gene TRBV2; D is possibly TRBD2 (6 bases). The CDR3 has 15 residues. The germline gives CDR1 SNHLY, CDR2 FYNNEI. Trimming removed 3 bases from V and 5 bases from J, with 14 bases in between. CDR3 in DNA: TGTGCCAGCAGTGATGAGGCTAGCGTCCACAATGAGCAGTTCTTC. Residues: CASSDEASVHNEQFF.

The sample holds many counts of this clonotype. The chain carries TRBV20-1 and TRBJ2-7; D unresolved. CDR1 DFQATT and CDR2 SNEGSKA come from the germline V gene (reference sequence). The CDR3 is 13 amino acids. V lost 6 bases, J lost 2 bases, and 14 bases lay in between. CDR3 DNA: TGCAGTGCCCAGCCAGGCTCAACCTACGAGCAGTACTTC. This gives the protein CSAQPGSTYEQYF.

This clonotype was seen many times. The V call is TRBV3-1, the J call TRBJ2-1, with 10 nucleotides matching TRBD2. CDR3 length equals 21 residues. Trimming removed 0 bases from V and 2 bases from J; junction bases left unmatched: 16. From germline, CDR1 is LGHDT and CDR2 YNNKEL (reference sequence). As DNA, the CDR3 is TGTGCCAGCAGCCAAGATGGTAGTATACTAGCGGGACCTCTTCCCTACAATGAGCAGTTCTTC. Its protein is CASSQDGSILAGPLPYNEQFF.